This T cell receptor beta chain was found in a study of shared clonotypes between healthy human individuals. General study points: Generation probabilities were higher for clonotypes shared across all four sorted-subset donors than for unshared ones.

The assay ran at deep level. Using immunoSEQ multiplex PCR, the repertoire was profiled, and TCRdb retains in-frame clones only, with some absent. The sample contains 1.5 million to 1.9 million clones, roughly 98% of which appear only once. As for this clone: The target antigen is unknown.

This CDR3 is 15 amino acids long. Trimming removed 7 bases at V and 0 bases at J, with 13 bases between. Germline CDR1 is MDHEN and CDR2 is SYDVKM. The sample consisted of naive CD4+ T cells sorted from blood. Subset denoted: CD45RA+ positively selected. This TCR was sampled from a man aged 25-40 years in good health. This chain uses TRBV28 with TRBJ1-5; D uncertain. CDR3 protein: CASTFFGNSNQPQHF. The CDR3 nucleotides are TGTGCCAGCACATTTTTTGGGAATAGCAATCAGCCCCAGCATTTT.